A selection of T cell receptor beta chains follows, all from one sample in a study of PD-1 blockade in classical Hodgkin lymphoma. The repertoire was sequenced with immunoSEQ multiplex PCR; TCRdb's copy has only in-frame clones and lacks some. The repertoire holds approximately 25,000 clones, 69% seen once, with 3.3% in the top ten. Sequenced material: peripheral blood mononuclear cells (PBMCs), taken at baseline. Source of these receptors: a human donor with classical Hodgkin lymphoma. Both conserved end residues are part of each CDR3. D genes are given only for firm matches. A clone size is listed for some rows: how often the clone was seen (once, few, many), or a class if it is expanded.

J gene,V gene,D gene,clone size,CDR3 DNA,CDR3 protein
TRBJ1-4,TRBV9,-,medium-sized,TGTGCCAGCAGCCCAACTCCGGGGCTCAATGAAAAACTGTTTTTT,CASSPTPGLNEKLFF
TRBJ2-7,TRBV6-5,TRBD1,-,TGTGCCAGCAGTGCCGGGACAGATTACGAGCAGTACTTC,CASSAGTDYEQYF
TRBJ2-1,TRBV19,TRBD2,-,TGTGCCAGTAGTATAGATAGCGGGGGGCCCGGTGAGCAGTTCTTC,CASSIDSGGPGEQFF
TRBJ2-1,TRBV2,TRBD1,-,TGTGCCAGCAGTCGGGACAGATCAGCGGCGAATGAGCAGTTCTTC,CASSRDRSAANEQFF
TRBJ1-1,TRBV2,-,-,TGTGCCAGCAGATCTACAGGGCCCGGGGAAGAAGCTTTCTTT,CASRSTGPGEEAFF
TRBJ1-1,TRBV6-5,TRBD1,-,TGTGCCAGCAGTTACGGGACAGACACTGAAGCTTTCTTT,CASSYGTDTEAFF
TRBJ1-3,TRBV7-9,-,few,TGTGCCAGCAGTCCAAACCGGGACCGCTTCAGTGGAAACACCATATATTTT,CASSPNRDRFSGNTIYF
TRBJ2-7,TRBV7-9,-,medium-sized,TGTGCCAGCAGCTTAGTGGGGCCTTCCTACGAGCAGTACTTC,CASSLVGPSYEQYF
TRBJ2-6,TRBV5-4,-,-,TGTGCCAGCAGCTTACCCCAAAGCTCTGGGGCCAACGTCCTGACTTTC,CASSLPQSSGANVLTF
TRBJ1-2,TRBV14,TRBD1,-,TGTGCCAGCAGCCAAGAGGTCGGGACAGTCACCAACTATGGCTACACCTTC,CASSQEVGTVTNYGYTF
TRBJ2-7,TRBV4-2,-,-,TGTGCCAGCAGCCAAGTCTTTGCACGGGGTAAGAACGAGCAGTACTTC,CASSQVFARGKNEQYF
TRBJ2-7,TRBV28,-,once,TGTGCCAGCAGTTTGGCGGGACAGCACTACGAGCAGTACTTC,CASSLAGQHYEQYF
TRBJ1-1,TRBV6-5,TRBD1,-,TGTGCCAGCAGACCCGGGACAGAGCGGTGGGCTTTCTTT,CASRPGTERWAFF
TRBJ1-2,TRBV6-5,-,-,TGTGCCAGCAGTTACGAGGGCTCAGGCTATGGCTACACCTTC,CASSYEGSGYGYTF
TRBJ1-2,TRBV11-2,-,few,TGTGCCAGCAGCTTAGTGGGCGCCCATAACTATGGCTACACCTTC,CASSLVGAHNYGYTF
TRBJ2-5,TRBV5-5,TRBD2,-,TGTGCCAGCAGCTCACTAGCGGGGGGCCAAGAGACCCAGTACTTC,CASSSLAGGQETQYF
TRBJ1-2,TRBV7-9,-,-,TGTGCCAGCAGCTCCCCGGGACTGATTAACTATGGCTACACCTTC,CASSSPGLINYGYTF
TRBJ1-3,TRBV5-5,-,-,TGTGCCAGCAGCTTGGTTGCAGGCAGGGGAGGAGGTGGAAACACCATATATTTT,CASSLVAGRGGGGNTIYF